This TCR beta chain was profiled in a study of CD4+ T cells in melanoma. Comment on this clone: Its target is unknown.

Clones were sequenced by immunoSEQ multiplex PCR, and TCRdb holds only the in-frame ones, with some missing. The top ten clones hold 3% to 4% of a sample with around 100,000 clones, around 92% of them seen once. Germline CDR1 reads MGHRA; CDR2 reads YSYEKL. The CDR3 covers 16 residues. V was pared by 1 base and J by 3 bases, with 5 bases of the junction left unmatched. General study points: CD8+ T cell, macrophage and B cell function reportedly correlated with neoantigen-specific CD4+ T cells.

This clonotype originated in a human donor with melanoma. Input material: peripheral blood. The chain combines TRBV4-1 with TRBJ2-7, with TRBD1 identical over 11 bases. The CDR3 DNA reads as TGCGCCAGCAGCCAAGGACGGGGACAGGGGGGCTACGAGCAGTACTTC. Amino acid sequence: CASSQGRGQGGYEQYF.